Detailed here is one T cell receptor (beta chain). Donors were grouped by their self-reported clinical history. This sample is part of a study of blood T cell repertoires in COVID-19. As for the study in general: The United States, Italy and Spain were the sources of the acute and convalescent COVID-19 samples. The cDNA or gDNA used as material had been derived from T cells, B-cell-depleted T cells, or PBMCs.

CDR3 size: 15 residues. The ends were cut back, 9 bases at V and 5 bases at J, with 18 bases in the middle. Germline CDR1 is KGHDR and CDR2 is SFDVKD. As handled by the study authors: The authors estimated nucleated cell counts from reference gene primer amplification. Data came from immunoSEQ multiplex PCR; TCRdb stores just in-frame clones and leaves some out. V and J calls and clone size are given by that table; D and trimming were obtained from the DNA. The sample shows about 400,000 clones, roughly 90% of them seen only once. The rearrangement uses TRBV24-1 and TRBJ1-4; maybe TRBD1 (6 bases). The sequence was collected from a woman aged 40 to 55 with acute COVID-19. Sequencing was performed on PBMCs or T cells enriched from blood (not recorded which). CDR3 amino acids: CATFRGGAINEKLFF. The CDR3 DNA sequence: TGTGCCACCTTTAGGGGGGGGGCAATAAATGAAAAACTGTTTTTT.